Shown below are 15 T cell receptor beta chains from a single sample sequenced in a study of shared clonotypes between healthy human individuals. Using immunoSEQ multiplex PCR, the repertoire was profiled, and TCRdb retains in-frame clones only, with some absent. The sample yields millions of clones, 93% seen once. Naive-designated CD8 cells lacked CD45RO, were positively enriched for CCR7, and omitted terminally differentiated effector memory CD45RA+ cells. Sequencing was done on a sample of naive CD8+ T cells from PBMCs. The source is a man in his late teens or twenties in good health. Some clones in this sample may be carry-over from other donors' samples.

This clone was found once. The rearrangement uses TRBV5-4 and TRBJ2-3, with 11 bases lining up with TRBD2. V lost 4 bases and J lost 4; bases outside the gene matches: 8. This CDR3 is built from 16 residues. Germline V lookup: CDR1 SGHNT, CDR2 YYREEE (reference sequence). The CDR3, as DNA: TGTGCCAGCAGCCCGCGTAGCGGGAGGGTCCCAGATACGCAGTATTTT. It specifies CASSPRSGRVPDTQYF. Variable domain in full (rest from reference TRBV5-4 and TRBJ2-3): ETGVTQSPTHLIKTRGQQVTLRCSSQSGHNTVSWYQQALGQGPQFIFQYYREEENGRGNFPPRFSGLQFPNYSSELNVNALELDDSALYLCASSPRSGRVPDTQYFGPGTRLTVL.

CDR3 nucleotides: TGTGCCAGCAGCCCAGTGGTCTCAGGTCATCAGCCCCAGCATTTT. Its protein is CASSPVVSGHQPQHF. This chain connects TRBV7-8 to TRBJ1-5; D gene unclear. V was shortened by 5 bases and J by 5 bases, with 16 bases between the two germline ends. The length of the CDR3 is 15 residues. Germline CDR1 SGHVS, CDR2 FQNEAQ. Looking up the rest from reference TRBV7-8 and TRBJ1-5 gives the full variable domain: GAGVSQSPRYKVAKRGQDVALRCDPISGHVSLFWYQQALGQGPEFLTYFQNEAQLDKSGLPSDRFFAERPEGSVSTLKIQRTQQEDSAVYLCASSPVVSGHQPQHFGDGTRLSIL.

The chain uses TRBV27 and TRBJ2-7; 8 positions match TRBD1. Trimming cost V 3 bases and J 3 bases; bases outside gene matches: 7. CDR3 size: 15 residues. Germline loops: CDR1 MNHEY, CDR2 SMNVEV (reference sequence). The CDR3 bases are TGTGCCAGCAGTTTCTCACAGGGGGGTTTCTACGAGCAGTACTTC. This translates into CASSFSQGGFYEQYF.

The rearrangement joins TRBV28 to TRBJ1-1, with 11 positions matching TRBD1. Germline V gives CDR1 MDHEN, CDR2 SYDVKM. The CDR3 is 14 amino acids. Unmatched junction bases numbered 4, after V lost 3 bases and J lost 7 bases. CDR3 nucleotides: TGTGCCAGCAGTTTTTGGGGACAGGGGGATGAAGCTTTCTTT. Residues: CASSFWGQGDEAFF.

The chain's CDR3 is CASSQVTARGDTQYF. CDR3 in DNA: TGCGCCAGCAGCCAGGTAACCGCCAGGGGAGATACGCAGTATTTT. This chain joins TRBV4-1 and TRBJ2-3; possible D gene TRBD1, 6 bases. This CDR3 comprises 15 residues. Germline V CDR1 and CDR2: MGHRA, YSYEKL. The V and J ends lost 3 bases and 5 bases respectively, with 15 bases between them.

The chain recombines TRBV5-6 with TRBJ2-2; 7 bases fit TRBD2. Looked up from germline, CDR1 is SGHDT and CDR2 is YYEEEE. The CDR3 extends over 17 amino acids. With 3 bases clipped from V and 4 bases from J, the junction kept 12 bases outside the gene matches. The CDR3 DNA is TGTGCCAGCAGCTCGTTGGTTGCGGGAGTGATCACCGGGGAGCTGTTTTTT. Its translation is CASSSLVAGVITGELFF.

In the case of this clone: Distinct nucleotide sequences in the sample also encode this CDR3. The V call is TRBV19, the J call TRBJ2-3; 8 bases fit TRBD2. V shed 3 bases and J 4 bases; nucleotides not matched to a gene: 3. Germline V lookup: CDR1 LNHDA, CDR2 SQIVND (reference sequence). This CDR3 is 14 amino acids long. DNA for the CDR3: TGTGCCAGTAGTATCGGGAGGGCCGCAGATACGCAGTATTTT. It is translated as CASSIGRAADTQYF.

This clone was observed once. The chain recombines TRBV2 with TRBJ2-7, with D unclear. This CDR3 has 14 amino acids. The germline gives CDR1 SNHLY, CDR2 FYNNEI. The germline V and J ends were trimmed by 6 bases and 2 bases, with 14 bases remaining between them. CDR3 region: CASSPRAGAYEQYF. DNA for the CDR3: TGTGCCAGCAGCCCTAGAGCAGGTGCCTACGAGCAGTACTTC. Variable domain in full (rest from reference TRBV2 and TRBJ2-7): EPEVTQTPSHQVTQMGQEVILRCVPISNHLYFYWYRQILGQKVEFLVSFYNNEISEKSEIFDDQFSVERPDGSNFTLKIRSTKLEDSAMYFCASSPRAGAYEQYFGPGTRLTVT.

This chain connects TRBV5-1 to TRBJ2-7; D is ambiguous. Trimming cost V 3 bases and J 5 bases, with 15 bases left between them. The germline V gene encodes CDR1 SGHRS and CDR2 YFSETQ. The length of the CDR3 is 14 residues. CDR3 loop: CASSSDTGRNEQYF. In nucleotides, the CDR3 is TGCGCCAGCAGCTCCGACACGGGTAGGAACGAGCAGTACTTC.

This chain joins TRBV5-5 and TRBJ1-3; no reliable D call. The CDR3 is made up of 13 amino acids. The V end lost 4 bases, the J end lost 5 bases, and 10 bases lay between the germline ends. The germline gives CDR1 SGHKS, CDR2 YYEKEE (reference sequence). This CDR3 reads CASSPDGRNTIYF. In nucleotides, the CDR3 is TGTGCCAGCAGCCCGGACGGGAGAAACACCATATATTTT. Complete variable domain (other parts from reference TRBV5-5 and TRBJ1-3): DAGVTQSPTHLIKTRGQQVTLRCSPISGHKSVSWYQQVLGQGPQFIFQYYEKEERGRGNFPDRFSARQFPNYSSELNVNALLLGDSALYLCASSPDGRNTIYFGEGSWLTVV.

The chain couples TRBV11-2 to TRBJ2-2, with a tentative D call TRBD2 (6 bases). The V end lost 2 bases, the J end lost 5 bases, and 9 bases lay between the germline ends. CDR1 is SGHAT and CDR2 is FQNNGV in the germline V gene. The CDR3 contains 14 residues. In DNA form, the CDR3 reads TGTGCCAGCAGCTTAAGTGGGGGGACCGGGGAGCTGTTTTTT. This codes for CASSLSGGTGELFF.

The chain uses TRBV5-1 and TRBJ1-3, with a tentative D call TRBD1 (6 bases). This CDR3 region has 14 residues. V lost 3 bases and J 2 bases, leaving 9 bases between the germline ends. CDR1 and CDR2 from the germline V gene are SGHRS and YFSETQ. The CDR3 protein is CASSSQGTGNTIYF. Written as DNA, the CDR3 is TGCGCCAGCAGCTCACAGGGAACTGGAAACACCATATATTTT.

The chain recombines TRBV9 with TRBJ1-3; 8 bases map to TRBD1. V shed 2 bases, J shed 3 bases, and the junction held 7 bases outside the gene matches. The CDR3 has 16 residues. Per the germline V gene, CDR1 is SGDLS and CDR2 is YYNGEE. The CDR3 here is CASSVDRVVGGNTIYF. The CDR3 DNA sequence: TGTGCCAGCAGCGTGGACAGGGTAGTAGGTGGAAACACCATATATTTT.

The chain joins TRBV21-1 to TRBJ2-7; whether TRBD1, the table's D call, matches the DNA was not checked. TRBV21-1 corresponds to a pseudogene. This CDR3 is built from 14 residues. The CDR3 coding sequence is TGTGCCAGCAGCAAAGACGCCAGGGTAACCGAGCAGTACTTC. Translating gives CASSKDARVTEQYF.

As for this clone: The same CDR3 is also encoded by other DNA sequences in this sample. This chain uses TRBV28 with TRBJ1-5; D gene uncertain. The CDR3 is 16 amino acids. CDR1 is MDHEN and CDR2 is SYDVKM in the germline V gene. Deletions cut 1 base from V and 2 bases from J, with 12 bases between. CDR3: CASSLLGQEGNQPQHF. The CDR3 DNA sequence: TGTGCCAGCAGTTTATTAGGTCAGGAGGGCAATCAGCCCCAGCATTTT.